A selection of T cell receptor beta chains follows, all from one sample in a study of cytomegalovirus exposure and HLA in healthy donors. Produced via immunoSEQ multiplex PCR; TCRdb's table is partial and in-frame only. The sample yields tens of thousands of clones, over 9% seen once. Material: PBMCs. Every receptor here comes from a man between 60 and 75 years old in good health and CMV-seropositive. Both conserved end residues are part of each CDR3. The D gene is left open where the match is weak. Not all rows give a size; the values are once, few, many and, for expanded clones, a class.

TRBJ2-1	TRBV20-1	few	NA	TGCAGTGGGCGACTCCTTGAAGAGCAGTTCTTC	CSGRLLEEQFF
TRBJ2-2	TRBV30	NA	NA	TGTGCCTGGCGACAGGCTCAGGCTTTGAGAACAGGGGAGCTGTTTTTT	CAWRQAQALRTGELFF
TRBJ1-1	TRBV9	NA	TRBD1	TGTGCCAGCAGCGCCCAGGGGGCCGAAGCTTTCTTT	CASSAQGAEAFF
TRBJ1-6	TRBV10-1	NA	NA	TGCGCCAGCAGTGAGCGGGCGGAGGTAGGTTCACCCCTCCACTTT	CASSERAEVGSPLHF
TRBJ2-1	TRBV25-1	NA	TRBD2	TGTGCCAGCAGTGAATCCCGACTAGCGGGAAGCTACAATGAGCAGTTCTTC	CASSESRLAGSYNEQFF
TRBJ2-3	TRBV19	few	TRBD1	TGTGCCAGTAGTGTGGACAGGAAAAATACGCAGTATTTT	CASSVDRKNTQYF
TRBJ1-1	TRBV19	NA	NA	TGTGCCAGTAGACCTACAGGGTACACTGAAGCTTTCTTT	CASRPTGYTEAFF
TRBJ1-2	TRBV28	NA	TRBD1	TGTGCCAGCCAGACAGGGAACTATGGCTACACCTTC	CASQTGNYGYTF
TRBJ2-6	TRBV30	NA	NA	TGTGCCTGGAACCCAACAGGGATCGGGGCCAACGTCCTGACTTTC	CAWNPTGIGANVLTF
TRBJ2-1	TRBV5-1	NA	TRBD2	TGCGCCAGCACCCTCAGCGGGGGGGGTTACAATGAGCAGTTCTTC	CASTLSGGGYNEQFF
TRBJ2-3	TRBV11-3	once	TRBD2	TGTGCCAGCAGCTCGATTAGCGGGGGAGATACAGATACGCAGTATTTT	CASSSISGGDTDTQYF
TRBJ2-5	TRBV6-1	NA	TRBD1	TGTGCCAGCAGGGGGACAGGGGGCAGGGAGACCCAGTACTTC	CASRGTGGRETQYF
TRBJ1-4	TRBV6-5	NA	NA	TGTGCCAGCAGTTGGGGGGGAAATGAAAAACTGTTTTTT	CASSWGGNEKLFF
TRBJ2-2	TRBV5-1	few	NA	TGCGCCAGCCAGATCAGGAACACCGGGGAGCTGTTTTTT	CASQIRNTGELFF
TRBJ2-7	TRBV6-5	few	NA	TGTGCCAGCCGGCGGGGAGCCTACGAGCAGTACTTC	CASRRGAYEQYF
TRBJ1-1	TRBV7-9	NA	NA	TGTGCCAGCAGCTTAGTCGAGTATTTCGAAGCTTTCTTT	CASSLVEYFEAFF
TRBJ1-2	TRBV27	NA	NA	TGTGCCAGCAGTTTGGGGGGAGAGGGCTACACCTTC	CASSLGGEGYTF
TRBJ2-2	TRBV6-1	NA	NA	TGTGCCAGCAGAGACAACGCGAACACCGGGGAGCTGTTTTTT	CASRDNANTGELFF
TRBJ1-1	TRBV11-2	few	NA	TGTGCCAGCAGCTTAGTGGCAGAAGAAGCTTTCTTT	CASSLVAEEAFF
TRBJ2-7	TRBV5-1	NA	TRBD2	TGCGCCAGCAGCTTGGTCCCAGGGGTTGGACTAGCTGATTACGAGCAGTACTTC	CASSLVPGVGLADYEQYF
TRBJ1-1	TRBV27	few	NA	TGTGCCAGCAGTCCAAACAGGGCCCCGAGCACTGAAGCTTTCTTT	CASSPNRAPSTEAFF
TRBJ1-1	TRBV9	NA	NA	TGTGCCAGCAGCGTAGCATACAGGGACACTGAAGCTTTCTTT	CASSVAYRDTEAFF
TRBJ2-1	TRBV6-5	few	NA	TGTGCCAGCAGCCTTTTTCCCCGGGACAATGAGCAGTTCTTC	CASSLFPRDNEQFF
TRBJ1-5	TRBV10-3	NA	NA	TGTGCCATCAGTGAGTCGATCGGGGTCAGCAATCAGCCCCAGCATTTT	CAISESIGVSNQPQHF
TRBJ2-7	TRBV28	few	NA	TGTGCCAGCAGTTTCCAAACCTACGAGCAGTACTTC	CASSFQTYEQYF
TRBJ1-5	TRBV5-1	NA	TRBD1	TGCGCCAGCAGTCCCGGGACAGAGAATCAGCCCCAGCATTTT	CASSPGTENQPQHF
TRBJ1-5	TRBV19	NA	TRBD1	TGTGCCAGTAGCCTGAGGACAGGGTACCAGCCCCAGCATTTT	CASSLRTGYQPQHF
TRBJ2-1	TRBV7-6	NA	TRBD2	TGTGCCAGCAGCTCATCTAGCGGGACATACAATGAGCAGTTCTTC	CASSSSSGTYNEQFF
TRBJ2-7	TRBV7-2	few	TRBD2	TGTGCCAGCAGCGGGACTAGCGACCTATCGGAGTACTTC	CASSGTSDLSEYF
TRBJ2-6	TRBV11-3	medium-sized	NA	TGTGCCAGCAGCCTAGGCGGCTCTGGGGCCAACGTCCTGACTTTC	CASSLGGSGANVLTF
TRBJ2-3	TRBV7-3	NA	NA	TGTGCCAGCAGTCTCGCCGGGGGTCACACAGATACGCAGTATTTT	CASSLAGGHTDTQYF
TRBJ2-3	TRBV7-9	few	NA	TGTGCCAGCAGCTTAGTCCGGGGGGACATTCAGCGAGGAGATACGCAGTATTTT	CASSLVRGDIQRGDTQYF
TRBJ1-4	TRBV7-8	NA	TRBD1	TGTGCCAGCAGCTCCAGGGGGCGAGGTGAAAAACTGTTTTTT	CASSSRGRGEKLFF
TRBJ2-5	TRBV2	NA	NA	TGTGCCAGCAGCCAGGCGGGGGAGACCCAGTACTTC	CASSQAGETQYF
TRBJ2-5	TRBV30	few	NA	TGTGCCTGGAGTTTAATGACGGTTGGGGGCCAGGAGACCCAGTACTTC	CAWSLMTVGGQETQYF
TRBJ1-1	TRBV19	NA	NA	TGTGCCTCTCACAGGGTCCCCGTATCGAACACTGAAGCTTTCTTT	CASHRVPVSNTEAFF
TRBJ2-7	TRBV27	NA	TRBD1	TGTGCCAGCAGTTGGAGACAGGGGGACTACGAGCAGTACTTC	CASSWRQGDYEQYF
TRBJ2-5	TRBV29-1	NA	TRBD2	TGCAGCGTTGGACGGGGGGGAGTTGAAGAGACCCAGTACTTC	CSVGRGGVEETQYF
TRBJ1-4	TRBV5-6	NA	NA	TGTGCCAGCAGCTACCTTGACAGTCCAACTAATGAAAAACTGTTTTTT	CASSYLDSPTNEKLFF
TRBJ2-1	TRBV7-2	once	NA	TGTGCCAGCAGCTTAGTACACAGCTCCTACAATGAGCAGTTCTTC	CASSLVHSSYNEQFF
TRBJ2-6	TRBV5-4	few	NA	TGTGCCAGCAGCCTAAGCTCTGGGGCCAACGTCCTGACTTTC	CASSLSSGANVLTF
TRBJ2-1	TRBV28	NA	NA	TGTGCCAGCAGTCTGGACCCTTCAGGGGTTCTATACAATGAGCAGTTCTTC	CASSLDPSGVLYNEQFF